A selection of T cell receptor beta chains follows, all from one sample in a study of T-cell memory formation after mild COVID-19. Via MiXCR, TCRdb re-called the 5' RACE reads, giving one row per CDR3 protein. The data show about 190,000 distinct CDR3 sequences, around 17% seen once. Material: PBMCs or a T cell subset sorted from them (not recorded which). These TCRs come from an adult woman who had mild COVID-19 (a few samples of this study predate the infection). Cell type and time point are not known. Each CDR3 is given with its conserved first and last residue. Only part of the rows carry a size: once, few, many, or a class if the clone is expanded.

TRBJ1-2 few TRBV7-2 CASSLGLGYGYTF
TRBJ1-4 - TRBV12-3/TRBV12-4 CASSRTGVEGKLFF
TRBJ2-7 few TRBV4-2 CASSQGGGGLEQYF
TRBJ1-2 - TRBV6-5 CASSYVGARYGYTF
TRBJ2-1 - TRBV14 CASSQLIGNNEQFF
TRBJ2-6 few TRBV2 CASSQRGLGANVLTF
TRBJ2-2 - TRBV4-2 CASSPNRGGSTGELFF
TRBJ1-3 - TRBV5-5 CASSYYSEGTGSTGNTIYF
TRBJ2-1 - TRBV5-5 CASSLDRGRWVQGEQFF
TRBJ2-2 - TRBV30 CAWSPIYLATNTGELFF
TRBJ2-5 - TRBV24-1 CATSKTAPEETQYF
TRBJ1-1 few TRBV9 CASSARGKDTEAFF